This TCR beta chain was documented in a study of monozygotic twins with inflammatory bowel disease. TCRdb reprocessed the 5' RACE reads and keeps a single row for each CDR3 protein, giving no DNA. This sample's clone table lists 350,000 to 550,000 distinct CDR3 sequences. Germline CDR1 and CDR2: DFQATT and SNEGSKA (reference sequence). The CDR3 covers 12 residues. The clonotype originates from a human donor with ulcerative colitis or Crohn's disease, or a healthy co-twin of an affected twin (not recorded which). The chain employs TRBV20-1 and TRBJ2-3; the D call of TRBD2 rests on TCRdb alone, since no DNA is present to check it. What was sequenced was blood. CDR3 protein: CSASRSGNFRYF.